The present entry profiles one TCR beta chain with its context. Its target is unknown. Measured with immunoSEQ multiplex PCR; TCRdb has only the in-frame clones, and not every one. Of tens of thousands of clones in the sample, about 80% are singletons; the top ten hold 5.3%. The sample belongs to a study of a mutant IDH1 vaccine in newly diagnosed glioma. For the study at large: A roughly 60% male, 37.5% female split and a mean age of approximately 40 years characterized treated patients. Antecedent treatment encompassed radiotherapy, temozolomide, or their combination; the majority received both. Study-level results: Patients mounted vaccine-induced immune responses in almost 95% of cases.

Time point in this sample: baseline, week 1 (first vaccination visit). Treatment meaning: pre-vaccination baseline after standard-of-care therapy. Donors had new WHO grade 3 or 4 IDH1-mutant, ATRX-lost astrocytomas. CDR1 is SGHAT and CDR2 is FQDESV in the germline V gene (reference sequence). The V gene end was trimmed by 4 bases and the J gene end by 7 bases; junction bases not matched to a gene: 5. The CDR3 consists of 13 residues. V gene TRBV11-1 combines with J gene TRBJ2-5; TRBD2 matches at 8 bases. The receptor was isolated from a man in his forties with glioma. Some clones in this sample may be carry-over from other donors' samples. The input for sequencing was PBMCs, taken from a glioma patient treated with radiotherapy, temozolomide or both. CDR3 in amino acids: CASSSSGHGTQYF. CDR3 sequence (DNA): TGTGCCAGCAGCTCTAGCGGGCACGGGACCCAGTACTTC.